The 25 T cell receptor beta chains given below trace back to one sample, sequenced in a study of blood T cell repertoires in COVID-19. Sequenced by immunoSEQ multiplex PCR; TCRdb stores in-frame clones only, minus some. This repertoire shows some 69,000 clones, approximately 88% found once; its top ten account for approximately 2.4%. Specimen: peripheral blood. Receptor source: an elderly man with active or convalescent COVID-19.

The V call is TRBV7-9, the J call TRBJ2-6; 7 bases align to TRBD1. V lost 5 bases to trimming and J lost 2 bases; unmatched junction nucleotides: 3. Germline V gene lookup returns CDR1 SEHNR and CDR2 FQNEAQ (reference sequence). This CDR3 region has 15 residues. CDR3 sequence (DNA): TGTGCCAGCAGCACAGACAGGGCTGGGGCCAACGTCCTGACTTTC. The encoded protein is CASSTDRAGANVLTF.

The V and J genes are TRBV7-9 and TRBJ1-2; TRBD1 might be the D (6 bases). CDR1 and CDR2 (germline): SEHNR, FQNEAQ (reference sequence). This CDR3 has 15 residues. Trimming left V 4 bases short and J 8 bases short, with 20 bases between. This CDR3 is CASSYGPGTPRGYTF. CDR3 DNA sequence: TGTGCCAGCAGCTATGGGCCAGGGACACCGCGAGGCTACACCTTC.

In this sample, this clone turned up once. The V gene is TRBV25-1, the J gene TRBJ2-3; D gene unclear. Per germline, CDR1 MGHDK and CDR2 SYGVNS. The V end was cut by 7 bases, the J end by 3 bases, with 11 bases between. The CDR3 covers 13 residues. CDR3 protein: CASTEALTDTQYF. CDR3 sequence (DNA): TGTGCCAGCACCGAGGCCCTTACAGATACGCAGTATTTT.

This clone came up a few times. The rearrangement joins TRBV18 to TRBJ2-2; D remains unclear. Germline V gene lookup returns CDR1 KGHSH and CDR2 LQKENI. The V gene lost 2 bases and the J gene lost 0 bases, with 10 bases spanning the gap. The CDR3 totals 16 residues. CDR3 amino acids: CASSPGQASNTGELFF. CDR3 DNA: TGTGCCAGCTCACCAGGGCAGGCGTCGAACACCGGGGAGCTGTTTTTT.

This chain joins TRBV2 and TRBJ1-6, with 7 bases identical to TRBD1. Germline trimming cut 0 bases from V and 10 bases from J; bases unmatched to any gene: 6. The CDR3 is 15 amino acids. Germline V gene sequence: CDR1 SNHLY, CDR2 FYNNEI. CDR3 sequence: CASSEARAGGSPLHF. The CDR3 nucleotides are TGTGCCAGCAGTGAAGCGCGGGCAGGGGGATCACCCCTCCACTTT.

The V and J genes are TRBV29-1 and TRBJ2-5; TRBD2 agrees at 11 bases. CDR1 is SQVTM, CDR2 ANQGSEA, per germline. Trimming took 5 bases from V and 3 from J; bases not matched to a gene: 11. There are 16 residues in the CDR3. This CDR3 reads CSVQVLAGGKKETQYF. In nucleotides, the CDR3 is TGCAGCGTTCAAGTTCTAGCGGGAGGAAAAAAAGAGACCCAGTACTTC.

CDR3 residues: CASSHIFRRTGYEQYF. The CDR3 bases are TGTGCCAGCAGCCACATTTTTCGGCGTACGGGCTACGAGCAGTACTTC. This sequence joins TRBV3-1 (or the pseudogene TRBV3-2) and TRBJ2-7; D unresolved. The CDR3 loop spans 16 amino acids. Germline V gene data show CDR1 as LGHDT and CDR2 as YNNKEL (reference sequence). V gave up 3 bases and J gave up 3 bases, with 18 bases separating them.

This chain links TRBV5-1 with TRBJ2-7; tentatively, D is TRBD2 (5 bases). This CDR3 has 15 amino acids. Germline V gene lookup returns CDR1 SGHRS and CDR2 YFSETQ. V lost 0 bases and J 0 bases, leaving 10 bases between the germline ends. DNA for the CDR3: TGCGCCAGCAGCTTGGACGGGGTTGTCTCCTACGAGCAGTACTTC. Amino acid sequence: CASSLDGVVSYEQYF.

The CDR3 sequence is CASSLSGGSYGYTF. CDR3 nucleotide sequence: TGTGCCAGCAGTTTATCCGGGGGTAGCTATGGCTACACCTTC. V gene TRBV27 combines with J gene TRBJ1-2; the D gene is possibly TRBD1 (5 bases). This CDR3 has 14 amino acids. Per the germline V gene, CDR1 is MNHEY and CDR2 is SMNVEV (reference sequence). Trimming removed 0 bases from V and 4 bases from J, with 9 bases in between.

The chain links TRBV12-3 or TRBV12-4 to TRBJ2-7; 7 nucleotides line up with TRBD2. This CDR3 region has 13 residues. The V and J ends lost 3 bases and 2 bases, in that order; junction bases with no gene match: 1. CDR3 nucleotide sequence: TGTGCCAGCAGTTTTAGCGGGCCCTACGAGCAGTACTTC. This sequence encodes CASSFSGPYEQYF.

The chain is built from TRBV5-4 and TRBJ2-5; TRBD1 matches 7 bases. CDR1 and CDR2 from the germline V gene are SGHNT and YYREEE (reference sequence). The V gene end was trimmed by 0 bases and the J gene end by 3 bases; junction bases not matched to a gene: 8. This CDR3 is 16 amino acids long. CDR3 sequence reads: CASSLGSQGREETQYF. The CDR3 DNA sequence: TGTGCCAGCAGCTTGGGATCACAGGGGCGGGAAGAGACCCAGTACTTC. Looking up the rest from reference TRBV5-4 and TRBJ2-5 gives the full variable domain: ETGVTQSPTHLIKTRGQQVTLRCSSQSGHNTVSWYQQALGQGPQFIFQYYREEENGRGNFPPRFSGLQFPNYSSELNVNALELDDSALYLCASSLGSQGREETQYFGPGTRLLVL.

The V gene is TRBV11-2, the J gene TRBJ2-5; TRBD2 might be the D (7 bases). CDR3 length equals 15 residues. V dropped 8 bases and J dropped 2 bases, with 18 bases sitting between them. Germline V gives CDR1 SGHAT, CDR2 FQNNGV. The CDR3 nucleotides are TGTGCCAGCCGTGATCTCGGGGGGCGGCAAGAGACCCAGTACTTC. Protein sequence: CASRDLGGRQETQYF.

V gene TRBV27 combines with J gene TRBJ1-5; D is ambiguous. Trimming pared 2 bases from V and 3 bases from J, leaving 20 bases between. The germline V gene has CDR1 MNHEY and CDR2 SMNVEV (reference sequence). The CDR3 runs to 18 residues. The CDR3: CASSLGYGVGSPNQPQHF. CDR3 in DNA: TGTGCCAGCAGTTTAGGGTACGGCGTGGGGAGCCCCAATCAGCCCCAGCATTTT.

The CDR3 region has the DNA TGTGCCAGCAGAAGATCCGGGACAGGGACCTACGAGCAGTACTTC. It codes for CASRRSGTGTYEQYF. This chain links TRBV6-5 with TRBJ2-7; TRBD1 matches 9 bases. CDR1 is MNHEY and CDR2 is SVGAGI in the germline V gene. Germline trimming cut 6 bases from V and 2 bases from J; bases unmatched to any gene: 8. The CDR3 is 15 residues long.

This clone was seen a few times. This chain links TRBV7-9 with TRBJ1-1; 7 nucleotides agree with TRBD1. This CDR3 is built from 13 residues. Per the germline V gene, CDR1 is SEHNR and CDR2 is FQNEAQ (reference sequence). V shed 5 bases and J 4 bases; nucleotides not matched to a gene: 4. The CDR3 DNA is TGTGCCAGCAGCCTGGGACAGATCACTGAAGCTTTCTTT. Its translation is CASSLGQITEAFF.

This clone occurred once. The chain is built from TRBV18 and TRBJ2-7, with a weak D call TRBD2 (6 bases). CDR1 is KGHSH, CDR2 LQKENI, per germline. Trimming cost V 3 bases and J 5 bases, with 14 bases left between them. The CDR3 runs to 14 residues. CDR3 DNA sequence: TGTGCCAGCTCACCCGGGGGTAGCGTCCACGAGCAGTACTTC. This codes for CASSPGGSVHEQYF.

The CDR3 loop is CASSSRDTEYTGELFF. In DNA form, the CDR3 reads TGTGCCAGCAGCTCACGCGACACCGAATACACCGGGGAGCTGTTTTTT. The chain has TRBV5-4 and TRBJ2-2; unclear D gene. Trimming stripped 3 bases from V and 3 bases from J, with 15 bases between. Germline lookup yields CDR1 SGHNT and CDR2 YYREEE (reference sequence). CDR3 length: 16 amino acids.

The V and J genes are TRBV5-1 and TRBJ2-2; tentative D call: TRBD1 (6 bases). The germline V and J ends were trimmed by 3 bases and 5 bases, with 8 bases remaining between them. This CDR3 region has 13 residues. The germline V gene encodes CDR1 SGHRS and CDR2 YFSETQ. The CDR3 spells CASSYDRTGELFF. The CDR3 nucleotides are TGCGCCAGCAGCTACGACAGGACCGGGGAGCTGTTTTTT.

The V gene is TRBV6-2 or TRBV6-3, the J gene TRBJ2-7, with D maybe TRBD2 (5 bases). The germline gives CDR1 MNHEY, CDR2 SVGEGT. CDR3 length: 13 amino acids. V dropped 6 bases and J dropped 7 bases, with 16 bases sitting between them. CDR3 in DNA: TGTGCCAGCAGCCCCCGAGGACTCGGGGAGCAGTACTTC. Residues: CASSPRGLGEQYF.

The rearrangement joins TRBV18 to TRBJ2-7, with 7 bases aligning to TRBD1. V was pared by 3 bases and J by 3 bases, with 5 bases of the junction left unmatched. This CDR3 region has 14 residues. Per germline, CDR1 KGHSH and CDR2 LQKENI. CDR3 DNA sequence: TGTGCCAGCTCACCGGGACAGTCCATCTACGAGCAGTACTTC. This codes for CASSPGQSIYEQYF.

V is TRBV14 and J is TRBJ2-2; 10 nucleotides line up with TRBD2. The CDR3 has 17 residues. Germline CDR1 reads SGHDN; CDR2 reads FVKESK. J gave up 1 base and V 4 bases, and 6 bases lay outside the gene matches. CDR3 sequence reads: CASSPRTSGLNTGELFF. The CDR3 bases are TGTGCCAGCAGCCCTCGGACTAGCGGATTGAACACCGGGGAGCTGTTTTTT.

The chain couples TRBV6-2 or TRBV6-3 to TRBJ1-1, with no clear D. Germline loops: CDR1 MNHEY, CDR2 SVGEGT. Trimming took 5 bases from V and 1 from J, leaving 8 bases between them. This CDR3 comprises 13 residues. The CDR3 reads CASSQRPNTEAFF. CDR3 coding DNA: TGTGCCAGCAGTCAGCGACCGAACACTGAAGCTTTCTTT.

The chain joins TRBV5-4 to TRBJ2-1; TRBD1 matches at 7 bases. There are 14 residues in the CDR3. In germline, CDR1 is SGHNT, CDR2 YYREEE (reference sequence). V trimming: 4 bases; J trimming: 4 bases; junction bases outside the gene matches: 5. The CDR3 is CASSIRDSYNEQFF. The CDR3 DNA reads as TGTGCCAGCAGCATCCGGGACAGTTACAATGAGCAGTTCTTC. Supplemented by reference TRBV5-4 and TRBJ2-1, the full variable domain reads ETGVTQSPTHLIKTRGQQVTLRCSSQSGHNTVSWYQQALGQGPQFIFQYYREEENGRGNFPPRFSGLQFPNYSSELNVNALELDDSALYLCASSIRDSYNEQFFGPGTRLTVL.

The V call is TRBV19, the J call TRBJ2-3; D not resolved. Trimming took 7 bases from V and 2 from J, leaving 10 bases between them. This CDR3 is 13 amino acids long. CDR1 is LNHDA, CDR2 SQIVND, per germline (reference sequence). The CDR3: CASMKRSTDTQYF. Written as DNA, the CDR3 is TGTGCCAGTATGAAGCGTTCCACAGATACGCAGTATTTT.

Concerning this clone: The sample has other DNA sequences that encode this CDR3 too. The rearrangement joins TRBV5-1 to TRBJ1-2, with a weak D call TRBD1 (6 bases). Per germline, CDR1 SGHRS and CDR2 YFSETQ. The CDR3 covers 14 residues. V lost 0 bases and J 5 bases, leaving 11 bases between the germline ends. For the CDR3, the DNA is TGCGCCAGCAGCTTGGGGCAGGGGACGTATGGCTACACCTTC. It yields the protein CASSLGQGTYGYTF.